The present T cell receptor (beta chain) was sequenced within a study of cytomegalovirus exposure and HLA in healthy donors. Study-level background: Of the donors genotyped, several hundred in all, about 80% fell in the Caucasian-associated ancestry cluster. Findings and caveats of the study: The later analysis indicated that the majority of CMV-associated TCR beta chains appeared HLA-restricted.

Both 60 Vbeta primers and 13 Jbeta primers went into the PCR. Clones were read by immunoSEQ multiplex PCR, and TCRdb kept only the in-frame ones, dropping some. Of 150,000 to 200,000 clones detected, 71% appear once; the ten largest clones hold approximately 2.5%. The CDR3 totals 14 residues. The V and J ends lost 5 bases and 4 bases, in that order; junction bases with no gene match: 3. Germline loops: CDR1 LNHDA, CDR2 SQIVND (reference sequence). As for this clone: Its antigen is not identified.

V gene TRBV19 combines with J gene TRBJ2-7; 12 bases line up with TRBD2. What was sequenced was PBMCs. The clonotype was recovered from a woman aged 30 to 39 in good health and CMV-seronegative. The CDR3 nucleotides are TGTGCCAGTAGTGAAGGACTAGCGGGATACGAGCAGTACTTC. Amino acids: CASSEGLAGYEQYF.